Presented here are 27 T cell receptor beta chains from one specimen sequenced in a study of vaccination effects on CD4 cells after COVID-19. What these receptors recognize is not known. The protocol was immunoSEQ multiplex PCR, while the TCRdb copy is restricted to in-frame clones and leaves out a portion. The sample has approximately 74,000 clones, 65% to 80% seen once; the top ten hold approximately 2%. Once cultured for approximately ten days, the cells underwent separation to obtain CD4+ T cells. Participants were given two doses of BNT162b2 or mRNA-1273 vaccine. Sequences were derived from CD4+ T cells from PBMCs cultured without peptide, sampled after COVID-19 vaccination. The receptors derive from a human donor who received a COVID-19 vaccine.

The J gene is TRBJ1-3, the V gene TRBV3-1 (or the pseudogene TRBV3-2); no definite D call. The CDR3 runs 15 residues. V was shortened by 1 base and J by 1 base, with 8 bases between the two germline ends. Germline CDR1 reads LGHDT; CDR2 reads YNNKEL (reference sequence). CDR3: CASSQGWKSGNTIYF. The CDR3 nucleotides read TGTGCCAGCAGCCAAGGTTGGAAATCTGGAAACACCATATATTTT.

The V gene is TRBV4-3, the J gene TRBJ1-1; D possibly corresponds to TRBD1 (5 bases). CDR3 length equals 15 residues. Trimming removed 1 base at V and 1 base at J, with 10 bases between. Per the germline V gene, CDR1 is LGHNA and CDR2 is YSLEER. The CDR3 loop reads CASSQAGTQNTEAFF. The CDR3 region has the DNA TGCGCCAGCAGCCAAGCTGGGACCCAGAACACTGAAGCTTTCTTT.

The rearrangement uses TRBV6-2 or TRBV6-3 and TRBJ2-7; a possible D gene is TRBD1 (6 bases). The CDR3 extends over 14 amino acids. With 5 bases removed from V and 4 bases from J, the gap between germline ends came to 15 bases. Germline assignment: CDR1 MNHEY and CDR2 SVGEGT. CDR3 protein: CASSPGTLLYEQYV. The CDR3 DNA reads TGTGCCAGCAGTCCAGGGACATTACTTTACGAGCAGTACGTC.

V gene TRBV4-2 combines with J gene TRBJ1-1; D is undetermined. CDR1 LGHNA and CDR2 YNFKEQ come from the germline V gene. The V end lost 0 bases, the J end lost 4 bases, and 3 bases lay between the germline ends. This CDR3 comprises 12 residues. CDR3: CASSQDRTEAFF. The CDR3 DNA reads TGTGCCAGCAGCCAAGATCGCACTGAAGCTTTCTTT.

V and J are TRBV6-5 and TRBJ2-7, with D perhaps TRBD1 (6 bases). This CDR3 is 13 amino acids long. Trimming removed 8 bases at V and 4 bases at J, with 15 bases between. CDR1 is MNHEY, CDR2 SVGAGI, per germline. The CDR3 sequence: CASGVGQRYEQYV. CDR3 in DNA: TGTGCCAGCGGGGTAGGACAGCGATACGAGCAGTACGTC.

This clone has just a few counts. The chain carries TRBV4-1 and TRBJ1-2; D not certain. Trimming stripped 4 bases from V and 7 bases from J, with 16 bases between. The CDR3 spans 14 residues. Germline CDR1 is MGHRA and CDR2 is YSYEKL. The CDR3 DNA reads as TGCGCCAGCAGCCCATACGGGATTTCTGGTGGCTACACCTTC. Its translation is CASSPYGISGGYTF.

This sequence joins TRBV19 and TRBJ1-1; D is unclear. CDR3 length equals 14 residues. Trimming removed 3 bases at V and 4 bases at J, with 12 bases between. Germline V gene sequence: CDR1 LNHDA, CDR2 SQIVND (reference sequence). In nucleotides, the CDR3 is TGTGCCAGTAGTATCTTTTCGGGGAGCACTGAAGCTTTCTTT. This encodes CASSIFSGSTEAFF.

The chain links TRBV3-1 (or the pseudogene TRBV3-2) to TRBJ1-1; the match to TRBD1 covers 7 bases. The junction had 6 bases not matched to a gene; V was cut back by 11 bases and J by 6 bases. Germline loops: CDR1 LGHDT, CDR2 YNNKEL (reference sequence). There are 11 residues in the CDR3. The CDR3 sequence is CASGGVAEAFF. CDR3 sequence (DNA): TGTGCCTCAGGGGGGGTGGCTGAAGCTTTCTTT.

The rearrangement joins TRBV14 to TRBJ1-6; 9 bases fit TRBD1. J was trimmed by 0 bases and V by 1 base; bases with no gene match: 7. This CDR3 is 19 amino acids long. Germline values: CDR1 SGHDN, CDR2 FVKESK. The CDR3 nucleotides read TGTGCCAGCAGCCAAGTCCCGGGACAGGGAAGCTCCTATAATTCACCCCTCCACTTT. As protein: CASSQVPGQGSSYNSPLHF.

This clone was recorded once. This chain uses TRBV6-5 with TRBJ1-6, with D perhaps TRBD1 (6 bases). V dropped 5 bases and J dropped 10 bases, with 18 bases sitting between them. The CDR3 contains 15 residues. Germline CDR1 and CDR2: MNHEY and SVGAGI. The CDR3 reads CASSPYREESSPLHF. CDR3 DNA: TGTGCCAGCAGTCCCTACAGGGAAGAGTCCTCACCCCTCCACTTT.

This sequence joins TRBV9 and TRBJ2-1; D is ambiguous. The CDR3 is 13 amino acids. CDR1 is SGDLS, CDR2 YYNGEE, per germline. V shed 4 bases and J shed 6 bases, with 11 bases lying between them. The CDR3 is CASSPRGFNEQFF. CDR3 nucleotides: TGTGCCAGCAGCCCAAGAGGATTCAATGAGCAGTTCTTC.

The rearrangement uses TRBV19 and TRBJ2-3; TRBD1 agrees at 7 bases. The CDR3 extends over 17 amino acids. The V and J ends lost 3 bases and 1 base, in that order; junction bases with no gene match: 10. Germline V lookup: CDR1 LNHDA, CDR2 SQIVND (reference sequence). The CDR3 nucleotides read TGTGCCAGTAGTATTTTCAGGGGGATTGGCGGCACAGATACGCAGTATTTT. Protein sequence: CASSIFRGIGGTDTQYF. The variable domain in full, completed from reference TRBV19 and TRBJ2-3, reads DGGITQSPKYLFRKEGQNVTLSCEQNLNHDAMYWYRQDPGQGLRLIYYSQIVNDFQKGDIAEGYSVSREKKESFPLTVTSAQKNPTAFYLCASSIFRGIGGTDTQYFGPGTRLTVL.

This clone has just one count. The J gene is TRBJ1-1, the V gene TRBV28, with 8 bases fitting TRBD1. This CDR3 spans 15 amino acids. The germline gives CDR1 MDHEN, CDR2 SYDVKM. The ends lost 6 bases at V and 4 bases at J; junction bases unmatched: 10. CDR3 bases: TGTGCCAGCAGCCCACGAGGACAGGGTGGCACTGAAGCTTTCTTT. Protein: CASSPRGQGGTEAFF.

The chain links TRBV20-1 to TRBJ1-1; D not certain. The germline gives CDR1 DFQATT, CDR2 SNEGSKA (reference sequence). V shed 4 bases and J shed 2 bases, with 5 bases lying between them. This CDR3 has 11 residues. The CDR3, as DNA: TGCAGTGCTAAGGGAAACACTGAAGCTTTCTTT. It is translated as CSAKGNTEAFF.

This clone was detected once. This chain uses TRBV1 with TRBJ2-5; the table calls TRBD2, which could not be checked here. TRBV1 is termed a pseudogene. There are 12 residues in the CDR3. The DNA of the CDR3 is TGCACCAGCACCTCGCTACAAGAGACCCAGTACTTC. As protein: CTSTSLQETQYF.

The chain is built from TRBV15 and TRBJ2-3, with no clear D. This CDR3 has 15 amino acids. Germline assignment: CDR1 LNHNV and CDR2 YYDKDF (reference sequence). The V end was cut by 1 base, the J end by 2 bases, with 10 bases between. The CDR3 nucleotides are TGTGCCACCAGCAGAGGCTCCGTTTACACAGATACGCAGTATTTT. Amino acids: CATSRGSVYTDTQYF.

The V call is TRBV6-5, the J call TRBJ2-3; D is possibly TRBD1 (6 bases). CDR1 MNHEY and CDR2 SVGAGI come from the germline V gene. The V gene lost 8 bases and the J gene lost 0 bases, with 9 bases spanning the gap. The CDR3 length is 13 residues. The CDR3 here is CASRQASTDTQYF. The CDR3 nucleotides read TGTGCCAGCCGACAGGCTAGCACAGATACGCAGTATTTT.

The chain uses TRBV4-2 and TRBJ2-5, with TRBD2 matching over 11 bases. CDR1 is LGHNA, CDR2 YNFKEQ, per germline. With V trimmed by 0 bases and J by 5 bases, 8 bases remained unmatched. The length of the CDR3 is 17 residues. The CDR3: CASSQERSGGAGETQYF. CDR3 nucleotide sequence: TGTGCCAGCAGCCAAGAGCGTAGCGGGGGGGCGGGGGAGACCCAGTACTTC.

V usage is TRBV7-2 and J usage is TRBJ2-7, with D possibly being TRBD1 (6 bases). There are 14 residues in the CDR3. V was shortened by 5 bases and J by 1 base, with 12 bases between the two germline ends. The V gene's germline CDR1 is SGHTA and CDR2 FQGNSA. For the CDR3, the DNA is TGTGCCAGCAGCCACCGGACAGATTCCTACGAGCAGTACGTC. Translation: CASSHRTDSYEQYV.

This clone came up a few times. The V and J genes are TRBV5-4 and TRBJ1-3; no firm D call. This CDR3 spans 14 amino acids. Between the trimmed V and J ends, which lost 0 bases and 3 bases, there was a span of 7 bases. Germline CDR1 is SGHNT and CDR2 is YYREEE (reference sequence). Here the CDR3 reads CASSLGGRGNTIYF. The CDR3 DNA sequence: TGTGCCAGCAGCTTGGGAGGACGTGGAAACACCATATATTTT.

J is TRBJ2-3 and V is TRBV6-2 or TRBV6-3, with TRBD2 identical over 7 bases. The CDR3 sequence is 15 residues long. The ends lost 0 bases at V and 2 bases at J; junction bases unmatched: 2. Germline V gene sequence: CDR1 MNHEY, CDR2 SVGEGT. The CDR3 coding sequence is TGTGCCAGCAGTTACTCGACTAGCCTCACAGATACGCAGTATTTT. Its translation: CASSYSTSLTDTQYF.

The chain links TRBV19 to TRBJ1-4; D is unresolved. Germline CDR1 and CDR2: LNHDA and SQIVND (reference sequence). The CDR3 sequence is 14 residues long. With 5 bases removed from V and 8 bases from J, the gap between germline ends came to 15 bases. CDR3 protein: CASSLGRPLEKLFF. Written as DNA, the CDR3 is TGTGCCAGTAGTCTCGGTAGACCGCTCGAAAAACTGTTTTTT.

This sequence joins TRBV7-2 and TRBJ2-6; perhaps TRBD1 as D (6 bases). The CDR3 totals 16 residues. Germline V gene lookup returns CDR1 SGHTA and CDR2 FQGNSA. Trimming pared 6 bases from V and 8 bases from J, leaving 20 bases between. CDR3 loop: CASRRTAASDPNVLTF. The CDR3 bases are TGTGCCAGCAGGAGGACAGCGGCTTCAGACCCCAACGTCCTGACTTTC.

This chain connects TRBV5-5 to TRBJ1-1; a weak D match, TRBD1 (5 bases). The V gene's germline CDR1 is SGHKS and CDR2 YYEKEE (reference sequence). The CDR3 consists of 17 residues. The V end lost 1 base, the J end lost 0 bases, and 16 bases lay between the germline ends. The CDR3 DNA reads as TGTGCCAGCAGCTTGCTTTCGGGGCGGCTCATGAACACTGAAGCTTTCTTT. Residues: CASSLLSGRLMNTEAFF.

This chain joins TRBV18 and TRBJ2-6, with D unresolved. Germline V gene data show CDR1 as KGHSH and CDR2 as LQKENI. This CDR3 is built from 16 residues. The germline V and J ends were trimmed by 5 bases and 3 bases, with 14 bases remaining between them. The CDR3 protein is CASSSTYRSGANVLTF. In DNA, the CDR3 is TGTGCCAGCTCATCGACCTACAGAAGTGGGGCCAACGTCCTGACTTTC.

The CDR3 protein is CASSQEAGSHTIYF. The CDR3 bases are TGTGCCAGCAGCCAAGAAGCAGGATCACACACCATATATTTT. The rearrangement links TRBV4-2 to TRBJ1-3; no definite D call. The germline CDR1 and CDR2 sequences are LGHNA and YNFKEQ. The V gene lost 0 bases and the J gene lost 8 bases, with 11 bases spanning the gap. This CDR3 has 14 residues.

The rearrangement uses TRBV5-1 and TRBJ1-6, with 9 bases fitting TRBD1. V lost 5 bases to trimming and J lost 3 bases; unmatched junction nucleotides: 0. The CDR3 is made up of 14 amino acids. Germline V gene sequence: CDR1 SGHRS, CDR2 YFSETQ. In nucleotides, the CDR3 is TGCGCCAGCAGGGGACAGGGCTATAATTCACCCCTCCACTTT. Residues: CASRGQGYNSPLHF.